This T cell receptor (beta chain) was recovered during a study of T cells in Graves' hyperthyroidism and ophthalmopathy. CDR3 size: 14 residues. Germline V gene lookup returns CDR1 ENHRY and CDR2 SYGVKD. The germline V and J ends were trimmed by 4 bases and 1 base, with 7 bases remaining between them. Clinical symptoms, serum thyroxine and TRAb, thyroid ultrasound and orbital computed tomography together formed the diagnostic basis. RNA transcripts yielded amplified TCR beta CDR3 regions. The TCR CDR3 was amplified in a first-round RT-PCR using the HTBI primer set. TCRdb re-analysed the multiplex PCR reads in MiXCR, keeping a single row per CDR3 protein. The table shows a few hundred thousand distinct CDR3 sequences, with just over 45% occurring only once. As concerns this clonotype: Its antigen is unknown.

General study points: The model identified upcoming ophthalmopathy a median approximately six months ahead of onset.

This clonotype originated in a woman between 18 and 30 years old with Graves' hyperthyroidism. The chain recombines TRBV10-3 with TRBJ2-2; D might be TRBD2 (5 bases). Sequenced sample: peripheral blood or thyroid tissue (not recorded which). The CDR3, as DNA: TGTGCCATCAGTGTACGGGGGAACACCGGGGAGCTGTTTTTT. Its protein is CAISVRGNTGELFF.